This TCR beta chain was documented in a study of OX40 agonist ivuxolimab in advanced cancers. Study in general: An agonistic human IgG2 monoclonal antibody against OX40 (CD134) was given. The dose-escalation cohort was over 65% male, with a mean age of around 60 years, ranging about 23 to 90.

TCRdb's table, derived via immunoSEQ multiplex PCR, lists solely in-frame clones and lacks some. The sample contains roughly 87,000 clones, roughly nine tenths of which appear only once. The CDR3 is made up of 14 amino acids. CDR1 SGHDT and CDR2 YYEEEE come from the germline V gene. Germline trimming cut 4 bases from V and 9 bases from J; bases unmatched to any gene: 4. Regarding this clone: Antigen: not known.

Findings of the study overall: Dosing at 0.1 to 3.0 mg/kg was accompanied by clonal expansion of CD4+ and CD8+ blood T cells by week 6.

This sample comprised CD4+ or CD8+ T cells sorted from blood, obtained in a trial of the OX40 agonist ivuxolimab. This TCR was recovered from an adult with an advanced solid tumor such as melanoma, head and neck, liver or kidney cancer. The gene calls are TRBV5-6 and TRBJ2-1; 13 nucleotides agree with TRBD2. In DNA, the CDR3 is TGTGCCAGCAGCCGGACTAGCGGGAGAGGTGAGCAGTTCTTC. It translates to CASSRTSGRGEQFF.